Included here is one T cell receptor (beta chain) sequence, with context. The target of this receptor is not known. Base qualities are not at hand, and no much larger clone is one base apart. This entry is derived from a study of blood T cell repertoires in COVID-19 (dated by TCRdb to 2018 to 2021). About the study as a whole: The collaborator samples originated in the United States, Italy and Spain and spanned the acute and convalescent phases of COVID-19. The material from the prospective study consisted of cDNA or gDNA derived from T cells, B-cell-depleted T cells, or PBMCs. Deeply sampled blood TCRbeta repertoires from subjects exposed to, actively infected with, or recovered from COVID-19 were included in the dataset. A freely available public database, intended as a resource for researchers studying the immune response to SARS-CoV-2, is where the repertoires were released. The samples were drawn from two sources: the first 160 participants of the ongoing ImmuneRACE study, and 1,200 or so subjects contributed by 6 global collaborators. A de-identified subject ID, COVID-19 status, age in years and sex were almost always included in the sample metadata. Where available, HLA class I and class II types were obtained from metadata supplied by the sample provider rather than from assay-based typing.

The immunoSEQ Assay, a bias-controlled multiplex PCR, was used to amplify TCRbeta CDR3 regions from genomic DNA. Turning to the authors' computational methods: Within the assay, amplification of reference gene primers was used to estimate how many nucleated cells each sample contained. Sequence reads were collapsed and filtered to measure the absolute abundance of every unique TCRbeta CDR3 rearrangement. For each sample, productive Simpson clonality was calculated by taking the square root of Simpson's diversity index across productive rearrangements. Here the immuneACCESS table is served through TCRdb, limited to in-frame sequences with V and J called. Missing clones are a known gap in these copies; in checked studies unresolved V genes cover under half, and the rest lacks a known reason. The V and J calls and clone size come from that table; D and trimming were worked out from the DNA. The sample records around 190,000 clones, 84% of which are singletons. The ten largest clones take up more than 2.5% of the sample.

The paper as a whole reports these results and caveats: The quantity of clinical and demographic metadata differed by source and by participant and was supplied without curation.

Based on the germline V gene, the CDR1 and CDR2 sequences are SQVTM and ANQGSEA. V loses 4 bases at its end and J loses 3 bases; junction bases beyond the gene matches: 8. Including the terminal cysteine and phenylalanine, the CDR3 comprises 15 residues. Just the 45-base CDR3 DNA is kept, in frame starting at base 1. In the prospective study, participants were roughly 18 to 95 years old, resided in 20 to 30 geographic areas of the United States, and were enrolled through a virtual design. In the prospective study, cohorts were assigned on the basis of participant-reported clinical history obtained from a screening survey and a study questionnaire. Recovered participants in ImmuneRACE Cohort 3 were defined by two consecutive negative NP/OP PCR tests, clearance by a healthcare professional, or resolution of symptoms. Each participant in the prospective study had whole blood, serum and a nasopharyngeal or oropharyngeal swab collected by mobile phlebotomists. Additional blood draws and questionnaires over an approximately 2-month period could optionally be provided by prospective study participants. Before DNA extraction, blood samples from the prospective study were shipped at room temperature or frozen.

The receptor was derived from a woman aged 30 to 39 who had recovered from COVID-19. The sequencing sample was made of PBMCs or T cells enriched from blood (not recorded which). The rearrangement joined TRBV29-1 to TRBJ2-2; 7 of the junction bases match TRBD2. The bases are TGCAGCGTTGGGATAGGAGCGGGATACACCGGGGAGCTGTTTTTT. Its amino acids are CSVGIGAGYTGELFF.